What follows describes a single TCR beta chain. Its antigen is unknown. The TCR beta library used iRepertoire HTBI primers with Arm-PCR amplification of CDR3. TCRdb processed the multiplex PCR reads anew with MiXCR; each CDR3 protein has one entry. The sample includes 440,000 or so distinct CDR3 sequences, around 14% of them seen just once. This record comes from a study of regulatory T cells in long-lasting Graves disease. Study-level results: Persistent disease preferred TRBV28, TRBJ1-2 and TRBJ2-5.

Germline loops: CDR1 SEHNR, CDR2 FQNEAQ (reference sequence). The CDR3 loop spans 14 amino acids. V was trimmed by 0 bases and J by 9 bases, leaving 12 bases between them. The time point was: newly diagnosed GD, antithyroid drugs for less than 3 months. Researchers made the TCR library from RNA that was extracted from PBMCs. These same records also appear under a second study, on T cells in Graves' hyperthyroidism and ophthalmopathy. From that second work: Researchers report that a 13 V-J model separated ophthalmopathy from stable hyperthyroidism.

The chain employs TRBV7-9 and TRBJ1-5; D gene uncertain. This specimen consisted of peripheral blood mononuclear cells (PBMCs), obtained at new diagnosis, from a patient treated with antithyroid drugs. The sequence was collected from a woman in her twenties or thirties with Graves disease. The CDR3 bases are TGTGCCAGCAGCTTAGCGGGCAGCGACTGGCCCCAGCATTTT. Translation gives CASSLAGSDWPQHF. The whole variable domain, filled in from reference TRBV7-9 and TRBJ1-5, reads DTGVSQNPRHKITKRGQNVTFRCDPISEHNRLYWYRQTLGQGPEFLTYFQNEAQLEKSRLLSDRFSAERPKGSFSTLEIQRTEQGDSAMYLCASSLAGSDWPQHFGDGTRLSIL.